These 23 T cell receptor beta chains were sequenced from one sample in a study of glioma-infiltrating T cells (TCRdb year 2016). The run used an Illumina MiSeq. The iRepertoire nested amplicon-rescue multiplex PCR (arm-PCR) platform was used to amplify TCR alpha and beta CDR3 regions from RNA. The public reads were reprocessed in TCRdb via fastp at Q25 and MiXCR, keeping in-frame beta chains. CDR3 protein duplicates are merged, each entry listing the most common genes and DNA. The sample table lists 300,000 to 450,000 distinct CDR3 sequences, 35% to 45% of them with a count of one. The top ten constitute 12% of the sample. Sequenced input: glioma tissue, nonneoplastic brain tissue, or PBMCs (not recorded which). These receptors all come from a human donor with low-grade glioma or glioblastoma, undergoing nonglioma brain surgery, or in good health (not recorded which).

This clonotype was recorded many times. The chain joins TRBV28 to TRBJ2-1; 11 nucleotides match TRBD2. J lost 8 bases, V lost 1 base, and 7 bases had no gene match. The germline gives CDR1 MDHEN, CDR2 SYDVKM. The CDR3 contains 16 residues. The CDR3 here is CASSLSPGLAGYEQFF. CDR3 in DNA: TGTGCCAGCAGTTTATCCCCAGGACTAGCGGGTTATGAGCAGTTCTTC. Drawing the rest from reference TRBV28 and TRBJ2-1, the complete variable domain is DVKVTQSSRYLVKRTGEKVFLECVQDMDHENMFWYRQDPGLGLRLIYFSYDVKMKEKGDIPEGYSVSREKKERFSLILESASTNQTSMYLCASSLSPGLAGYEQFFGPGTRLTVL.

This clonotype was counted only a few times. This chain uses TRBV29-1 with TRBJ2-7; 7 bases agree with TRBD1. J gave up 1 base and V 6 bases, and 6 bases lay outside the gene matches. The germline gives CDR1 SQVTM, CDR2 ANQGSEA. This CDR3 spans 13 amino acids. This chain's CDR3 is CSVRQGSSYEQYF. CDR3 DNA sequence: TGCAGCGTACGACAGGGATCTTCCTACGAGCAGTACTTC.

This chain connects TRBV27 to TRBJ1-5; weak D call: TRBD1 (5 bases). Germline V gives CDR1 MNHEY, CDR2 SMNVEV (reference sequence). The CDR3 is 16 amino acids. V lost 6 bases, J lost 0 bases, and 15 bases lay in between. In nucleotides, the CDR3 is TGTGCCAGCAGGTCTGGAAGGGGATATAGCAATCAGCCCCAGCATTTT. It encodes CASRSGRGYSNQPQHF.

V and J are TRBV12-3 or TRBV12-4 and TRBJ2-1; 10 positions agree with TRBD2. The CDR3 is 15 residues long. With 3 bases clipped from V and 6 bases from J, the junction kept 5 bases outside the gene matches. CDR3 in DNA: TGTGCCAGCAGTTTCCTAGCGGGAGTAGGCAATGAGCAGTTCTTC. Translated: CASSFLAGVGNEQFF.

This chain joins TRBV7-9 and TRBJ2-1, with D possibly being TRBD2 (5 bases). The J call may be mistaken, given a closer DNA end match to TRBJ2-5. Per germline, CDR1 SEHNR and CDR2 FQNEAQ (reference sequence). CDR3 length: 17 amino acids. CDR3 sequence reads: CASSLAVSRAPGETQYF. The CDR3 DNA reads TGTGCCAGCAGCTTAGCCGTTTCGAGGGCCCCGGGGGAGACCCAGTACTTC.

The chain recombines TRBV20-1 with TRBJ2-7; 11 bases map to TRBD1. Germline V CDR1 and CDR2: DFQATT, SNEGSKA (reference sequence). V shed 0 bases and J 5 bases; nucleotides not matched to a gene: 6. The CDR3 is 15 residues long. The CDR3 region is CSARDVGQGADEQYF. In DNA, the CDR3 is TGCAGTGCTAGAGATGTAGGACAGGGGGCGGACGAGCAGTACTTC.

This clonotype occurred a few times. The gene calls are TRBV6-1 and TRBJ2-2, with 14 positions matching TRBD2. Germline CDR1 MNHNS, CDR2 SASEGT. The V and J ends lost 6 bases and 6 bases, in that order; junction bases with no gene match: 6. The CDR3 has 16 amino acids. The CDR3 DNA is TGTGCCAGCAGCTCCGGGACTAGCGGGAGTGCCGGGGAGCTGTTTTTT. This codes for CASSSGTSGSAGELFF.

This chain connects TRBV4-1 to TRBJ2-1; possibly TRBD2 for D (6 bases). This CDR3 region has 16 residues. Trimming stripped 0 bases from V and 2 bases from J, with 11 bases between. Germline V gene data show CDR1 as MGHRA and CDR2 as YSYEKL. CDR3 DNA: TGCGCCAGCAGCCAAGATCCGAGCGGGCCCTACAATGAGCAGTTCTTC. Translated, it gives CASSQDPSGPYNEQFF.

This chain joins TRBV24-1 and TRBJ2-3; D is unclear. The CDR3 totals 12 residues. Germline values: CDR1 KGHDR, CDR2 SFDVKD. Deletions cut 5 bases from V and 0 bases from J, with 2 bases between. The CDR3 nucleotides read TGTGCCACCAGTGGAAGCACAGATACGCAGTATTTT. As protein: CATSGSTDTQYF.

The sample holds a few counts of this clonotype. This chain's CDR3 is CSVEVDSYEQYF. CDR3 coding DNA: TGCAGCGTTGAAGTTGACTCCTACGAGCAGTACTTC. This sequence joins TRBV29-1 and TRBJ2-7; D is undetermined. Germline lookup yields CDR1 SQVTM and CDR2 ANQGSEA. Trimming cost V 1 base and J 0 bases, with 4 bases left between them. This CDR3 is 12 amino acids long.

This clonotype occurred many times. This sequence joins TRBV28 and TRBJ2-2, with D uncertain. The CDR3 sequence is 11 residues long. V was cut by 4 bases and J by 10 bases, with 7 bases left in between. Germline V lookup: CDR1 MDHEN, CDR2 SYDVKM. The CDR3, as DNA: TGTGCCAGCAGTTCAAACCTGGAGCTGTTTTTT. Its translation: CASSSNLELFF.

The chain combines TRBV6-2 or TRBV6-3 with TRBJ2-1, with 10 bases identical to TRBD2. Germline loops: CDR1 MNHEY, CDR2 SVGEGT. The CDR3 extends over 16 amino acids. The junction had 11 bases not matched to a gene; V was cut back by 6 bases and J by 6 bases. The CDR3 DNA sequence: TGTGCCAGCAGCCCCGTGAGCGGGAGGGCCCCCAATGAGCAGTTCTTC. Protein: CASSPVSGRAPNEQFF.

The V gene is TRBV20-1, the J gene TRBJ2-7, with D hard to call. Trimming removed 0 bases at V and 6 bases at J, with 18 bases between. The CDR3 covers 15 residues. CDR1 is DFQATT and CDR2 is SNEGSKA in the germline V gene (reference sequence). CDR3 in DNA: TGCAGTGCTAGAGATGGAGTCGGGTTTTTACGCGAGCAGTACTTC. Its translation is CSARDGVGFLREQYF.

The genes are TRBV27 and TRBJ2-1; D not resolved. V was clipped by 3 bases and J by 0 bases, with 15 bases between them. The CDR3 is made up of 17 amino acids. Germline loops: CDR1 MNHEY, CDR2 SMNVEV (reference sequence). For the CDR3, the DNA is TGTGCCAGCAGTTTCGTATGCGTGACAAGCTCCTACAATGAGCAGTTCTTC. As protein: CASSFVCVTSSYNEQFF.

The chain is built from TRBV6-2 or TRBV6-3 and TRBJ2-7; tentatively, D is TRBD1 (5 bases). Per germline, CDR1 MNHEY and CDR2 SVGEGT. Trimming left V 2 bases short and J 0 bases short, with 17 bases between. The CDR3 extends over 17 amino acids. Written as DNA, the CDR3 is TGTGCCAGCAGTTACGGGGCCAGGAGCTTGAGCTCCTACGAGCAGTACTTC. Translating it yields CASSYGARSLSSYEQYF.

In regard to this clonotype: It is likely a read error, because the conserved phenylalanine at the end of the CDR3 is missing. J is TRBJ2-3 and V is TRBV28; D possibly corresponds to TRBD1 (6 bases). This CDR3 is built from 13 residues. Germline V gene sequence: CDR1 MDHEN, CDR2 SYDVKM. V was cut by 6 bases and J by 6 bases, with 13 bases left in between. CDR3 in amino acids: CASRPGTSDTQYS. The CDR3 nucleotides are TGTGCCAGCAGGCCCGGGACATCGGATACGCAGTATTCT.

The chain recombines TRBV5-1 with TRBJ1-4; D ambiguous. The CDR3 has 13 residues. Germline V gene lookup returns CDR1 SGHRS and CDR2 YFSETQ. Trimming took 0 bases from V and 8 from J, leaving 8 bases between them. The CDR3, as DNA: TGCGCCAGCAGCTTGGGTCCTTTCGAAAAACTGTTTTTT. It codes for CASSLGPFEKLFF.

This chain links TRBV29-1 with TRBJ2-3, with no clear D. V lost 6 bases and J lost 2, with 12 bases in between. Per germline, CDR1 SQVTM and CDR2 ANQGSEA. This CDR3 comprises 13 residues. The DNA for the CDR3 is TGCAGCGTGGCCCAAAGTACCACAGATACGCAGTATTTT. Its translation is CSVAQSTTDTQYF.

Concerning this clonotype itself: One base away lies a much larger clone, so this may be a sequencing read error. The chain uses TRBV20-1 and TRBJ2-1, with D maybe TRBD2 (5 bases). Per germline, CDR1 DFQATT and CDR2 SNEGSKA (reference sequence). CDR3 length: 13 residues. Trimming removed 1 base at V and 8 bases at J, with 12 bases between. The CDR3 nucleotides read TGCAGTGCTAGAGGTGTTGTCGGGGATGAGCAGTTCTTC. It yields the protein CSARGVVGDEQFF.

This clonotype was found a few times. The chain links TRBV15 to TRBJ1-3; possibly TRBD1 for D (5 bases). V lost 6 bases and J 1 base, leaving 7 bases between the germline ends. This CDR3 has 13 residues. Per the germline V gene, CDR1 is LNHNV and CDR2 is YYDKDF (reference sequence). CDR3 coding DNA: TGTGCCACCAGTTCAGGGTCTGGAAACACCATATATTTT. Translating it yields CATSSGSGNTIYF.

CDR3 sequence (DNA): TGTGCCAGCAGTTACCACAGGGGGCGAGCTGAAGCTTTCTTT. Translation gives CASSYHRGRAEAFF. This chain links TRBV6-2 or TRBV6-3 with TRBJ1-1; 9 nucleotides align to TRBD1. This CDR3 has 14 residues. Per germline, CDR1 MNHEY and CDR2 SVGEGT. Trimming at V came to 2 bases and at J to 6 bases, leaving 4 bases not matched to a gene.

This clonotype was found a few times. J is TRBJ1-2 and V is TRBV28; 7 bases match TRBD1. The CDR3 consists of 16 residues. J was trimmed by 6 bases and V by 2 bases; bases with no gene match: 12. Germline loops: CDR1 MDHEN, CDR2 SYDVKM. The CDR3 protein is CASSLARDRAPDGYTF. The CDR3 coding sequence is TGTGCCAGCAGTTTAGCCCGGGACAGAGCGCCGGATGGCTACACCTTC.

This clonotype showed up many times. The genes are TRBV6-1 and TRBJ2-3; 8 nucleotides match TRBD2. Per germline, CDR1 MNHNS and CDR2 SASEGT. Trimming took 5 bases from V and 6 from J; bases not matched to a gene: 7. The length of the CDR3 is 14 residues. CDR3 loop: CASSKRGPVDTQYF. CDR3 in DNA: TGTGCCAGCAGTAAGCGGGGGCCGGTGGATACGCAGTATTTT.